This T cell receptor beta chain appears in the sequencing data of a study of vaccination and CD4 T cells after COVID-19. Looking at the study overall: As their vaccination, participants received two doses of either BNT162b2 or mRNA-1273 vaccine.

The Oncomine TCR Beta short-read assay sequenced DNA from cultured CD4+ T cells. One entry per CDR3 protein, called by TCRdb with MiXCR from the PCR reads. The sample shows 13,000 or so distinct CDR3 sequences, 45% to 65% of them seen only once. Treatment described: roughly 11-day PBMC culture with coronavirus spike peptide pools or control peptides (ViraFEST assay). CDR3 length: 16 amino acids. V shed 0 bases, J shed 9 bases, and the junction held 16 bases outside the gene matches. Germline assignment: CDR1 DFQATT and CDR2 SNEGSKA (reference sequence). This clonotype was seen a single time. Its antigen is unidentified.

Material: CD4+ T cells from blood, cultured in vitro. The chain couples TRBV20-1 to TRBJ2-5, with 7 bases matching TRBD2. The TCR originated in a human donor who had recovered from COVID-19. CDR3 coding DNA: TGCAGTGCTAGAGATCAGACTAGCACCTCTTTGAAGGCCCAGTACTTC. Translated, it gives CSARDQTSTSLKAQYF.